The next 23 T cell receptor beta chains were all read from a single sample in a study of T cell responses to AZD1222 COVID-19 vaccine (dated by TCRdb to about 2021). What this sample's time point label stands for: baseline before first vaccination. Libraries were made using the immunoSEQ multiplex PCR assay. As stored in TCRdb, this immuneACCESS dataset retains in-frame rearrangements with V and J assigned. A fraction of the clones does not appear; measured against another copy, unresolved V genes explain less than half of the discrepancy, and the remainder lacks a known reason. In this sample the table shows about 160,000 clones, 91% of which occur a single time. The leading ten clones occupy around 1.8% of the sample. Sequenced here: peripheral blood, sampled on day 0 of AZD1222 vaccination. The receptors here all came from an adult in good health.

V is TRBV18 and J is TRBJ2-7; TRBD2 is a possible D gene (5 bases). CDR1 is KGHSH and CDR2 is LQKENI in the germline V gene. The CDR3 has 13 amino acids. Trimming left V 5 bases short and J 0 bases short, with 8 bases between. CDR3 nucleotide sequence: TGTGCCAGCTCAGTCCGGGACTCCTACGAGCAGTACTTC. This encodes CASSVRDSYEQYF.

The CDR3 reads CASSLAGGRRYEQYF. The CDR3 nucleotides are TGCGCCAGCAGCTTGGCGGGGGGGAGACGGTACGAGCAGTACTTC. The chain recombines TRBV5-1 with TRBJ2-7; 8 bases are shared with TRBD2. V was pared by 0 bases and J by 4 bases, with 6 bases of the junction left unmatched. The CDR3 contains 15 residues. Looked up from germline, CDR1 is SGHRS and CDR2 is YFSETQ.

CDR3 region: CASSVGLAGPTDTQYF. CDR3 DNA sequence: TGTGCCAGCAGCGTGGGACTAGCGGGCCCCACAGATACGCAGTATTTT. The chain combines TRBV9 with TRBJ2-3; 12 positions match TRBD2. From germline, CDR1 is SGDLS and CDR2 YYNGEE. V lost 2 bases and J lost 2; bases outside the gene matches: 3. The CDR3 runs to 16 residues.

The CDR3, as DNA: TGTGCCAGCAGTTCCCAGACAGGGAGGGGATACGAGCAGTACTTC. Protein product: CASSSQTGRGYEQYF. The chain is built from TRBV6-5 and TRBJ2-7; D assignment may be TRBD1 or TRBD2 (7 bases each). CDR3 length: 15 residues. Germline V CDR1 and CDR2: MNHEY, SVGAGI. V shed 4 bases and J shed 4 bases, with 17 bases lying between them.

This rearrangement joins TRBV19 to TRBJ1-2, with 7 positions matching TRBD1. V shed 10 bases, J shed 6 bases, and the junction held 20 bases outside the gene matches. The CDR3 runs to 16 residues. CDR1 is LNHDA and CDR2 is SQIVND in the germline V gene (reference sequence). The CDR3 DNA follows: TGTGCCACCTCCCGGGTTAGGGGGCCCTCAGGGAATGGCTACACCTTC. It is translated as CATSRVRGPSGNGYTF.

V and J are TRBV6-5 and TRBJ2-2, with D possibly TRBD1 on 6 matching bases. This CDR3 has 15 residues. The germline V and J ends were trimmed by 6 bases and 1 base, with 12 bases remaining between them. CDR1 MNHEY and CDR2 SVGAGI come from the germline V gene. The CDR3 DNA reads TGTGCCAGCAGAACTCCGGGACAGAACACCGGGGAGCTGTTTTTT. Its protein is CASRTPGQNTGELFF.

This clone has only one observation. The chain combines TRBV28 with TRBJ2-7, with 7 bases that match TRBD2. The V gene's germline CDR1 is MDHEN and CDR2 SYDVKM. The CDR3 is 17 amino acids. Germline trimming cut 2 bases from V and 2 bases from J; bases unmatched to any gene: 12. Here the CDR3 reads CASSLAKGLRYPYEQYF. The CDR3 region has the DNA TGTGCCAGCAGTTTAGCGAAGGGACTACGATACCCCTACGAGCAGTACTTC.

This sequence joins TRBV4-3 and TRBJ1-3; possible D gene TRBD1, 6 bases. V lost 4 bases and J lost 8, with 9 bases in between. This CDR3 has 12 residues. Germline V CDR1 and CDR2: LGHNA, YSLEER. The CDR3 sequence: CASSRGQDTIYF. For the CDR3, the DNA is TGCGCCAGCAGCCGGGGGCAAGACACCATATATTTT.

V gene TRBV29-1 combines with J gene TRBJ1-2; D perhaps matches TRBD1 (5 bases). Germline loops: CDR1 SQVTM, CDR2 ANQGSEA. With 6 bases removed from V and 3 bases from J, the gap between germline ends came to 20 bases. This CDR3 has 15 residues. Written as DNA, the CDR3 is TGCAGCGTGGGGGTCCGACAGAGCTTGTACTATGGCTACACCTTC. Its translation is CSVGVRQSLYYGYTF.

The chain carries TRBV27 and TRBJ2-5; the D gene is possibly TRBD1 (5 bases). CDR3 length: 15 residues. V was pared by 6 bases and J by 4 bases, with 18 bases between. Per the germline V gene, CDR1 is MNHEY and CDR2 is SMNVEV (reference sequence). CDR3 amino acids: CASRPSRVLRETQYF. The CDR3 bases are TGTGCCAGCAGACCCTCCAGGGTGTTAAGAGAGACCCAGTACTTC.

The CDR3 DNA is TGCGCCAGCAGCACCCAGGGACACTATGGCTACACCTTC. The encoded protein is CASSTQGHYGYTF. This chain connects TRBV5-1 to TRBJ1-2; perhaps TRBD1 as D (5 bases). The CDR3 is 13 residues long. V was cut by 4 bases and J by 3 bases, with 10 bases left in between. CDR1 and CDR2 from the germline V gene are SGHRS and YFSETQ. The complete variable domain, with remaining parts taken from reference TRBV5-1 and TRBJ1-2, reads KAGVTQTPRYLIKTRGQQVTLSCSPISGHRSVSWYQQTPGQGLQFLFEYFSETQRNKGNFPGRFSGRQFSNSRSEMNVSTLELGDSALYLCASSTQGHYGYTFGSGTRLTVV.

CDR3 nucleotide sequence: TGTGCCAGCAGTGATCGACAGGGAGGATCGGGCGAGCAGTACTTC. Residues: CASSDRQGGSGEQYF. The chain joins TRBV2 to TRBJ2-7, with D possibly matching TRBD1 (7 bases). V was clipped by 3 bases and J by 6 bases, with 18 bases between them. The CDR3 consists of 15 residues. CDR1 and CDR2 from the germline V gene are SNHLY and FYNNEI. The variable domain in full, completed from reference TRBV2 and TRBJ2-7, reads EPEVTQTPSHQVTQMGQEVILRCVPISNHLYFYWYRQILGQKVEFLVSFYNNEISEKSEIFDDQFSVERPDGSNFTLKIRSTKLEDSAMYFCASSDRQGGSGEQYFGPGTRLTVT.

This chain's CDR3 is CASSYGAGETQYF. CDR3 nucleotides: TGTGCCAGCAGCTATGGGGCAGGGGAGACCCAGTACTTC. This chain connects TRBV7-3 to TRBJ2-5; weak D call: TRBD1 (5 bases). This CDR3 has 13 amino acids. Per the germline V gene, CDR1 is SGHTA and CDR2 is FQGTGA. V was trimmed by 4 bases and J by 5 bases, leaving 11 bases between them.

V and J are TRBV7-2 and TRBJ2-1, with TRBD2 matching over 7 bases. Germline assignment: CDR1 SGHTA and CDR2 FQGNSA. The CDR3 is 17 residues long. The ends lost 3 bases at V and 9 bases at J; junction bases unmatched: 17. The chain's CDR3 is CASSFLSAGIGSGEQFF. CDR3 coding DNA: TGTGCCAGCAGCTTTTTGTCAGCGGGGATTGGTAGTGGTGAGCAGTTCTTC.

This chain links TRBV2 with TRBJ2-7; D is ambiguous. CDR3 length: 13 residues. Trimming cost V 10 bases and J 5 bases, with 18 bases left between them. CDR1 SNHLY and CDR2 FYNNEI come from the germline V gene. The CDR3 bases are TGTGCCACCGCTTCTCCCCGCGGCCACGAGCAGTACTTC. The encoded protein is CATASPRGHEQYF.

This clone appeared once. V gene TRBV9 combines with J gene TRBJ2-1; 7 bases line up with TRBD1. Germline V gene sequence: CDR1 SGDLS, CDR2 YYNGEE. CDR3 size: 15 residues. The ends lost 2 bases at V and 5 bases at J; junction bases unmatched: 7. In DNA, the CDR3 is TGTGCCAGCAGCGTCGACAGGGTGCCCGACAATGAGCAGTTCTTC. This codes for CASSVDRVPDNEQFF.

This chain uses TRBV19 with TRBJ1-2; D is unresolved. Trimming took off 5 bases at V and 3 bases at J, with 13 bases between the two ends. This CDR3 spans 14 amino acids. Germline V lookup: CDR1 LNHDA, CDR2 SQIVND (reference sequence). The CDR3: CASSPRGRDYGYTF. CDR3 sequence (DNA): TGTGCCAGTAGTCCCCGGGGAAGGGACTATGGCTACACCTTC.

V usage is TRBV19 and J usage is TRBJ1-1; maybe TRBD1 (6 bases). CDR3 size: 16 residues. CDR1 and CDR2 from the germline V gene are LNHDA and SQIVND (reference sequence). V lost 6 bases, J lost 9 bases, and 26 bases lay in between. The CDR3 spells CASRTSRTAASSKAFF. The DNA of the CDR3 is TGTGCCAGTAGGACCTCCCGGACAGCGGCCTCTAGTAAAGCTTTCTTT.

A single count supports this clone. The chain links TRBV30 to TRBJ1-6; tentatively, D is TRBD1 (5 bases). CDR1 is GTSNPN, CDR2 SVGIG, per germline (reference sequence). The length of the CDR3 is 13 residues. Trimming pared 1 base from V and 7 bases from J, leaving 8 bases between. CDR3 nucleotide sequence: TGTGCCTGGAGTGGGACATTGAATTCACCCCTCCACTTT. Protein product: CAWSGTLNSPLHF. Based on the CDR3 plus reference TRBV30 and TRBJ1-6, the full variable domain is SQTIHQWPATLVQPVGSPLSLECTVEGTSNPNLYWYRQAAGRGLQLLFYSVGIGQISSEVPQNLSASRPQDRQFILSSKKLLLSDSGFYLCAWSGTLNSPLHFGNGTRLTVT.

By share, this clone ranks as large (0.1 to 1%). The chain employs TRBV28 and TRBJ1-5; no definite D call. Germline loops: CDR1 MDHEN, CDR2 SYDVKM. The V and J ends lost 2 bases and 2 bases respectively, with 13 bases between them. CDR3 size: 16 residues. The CDR3 DNA is TGTGCCAGCAGTTTACCGGGCCCGGCCGGCAATCAGCCCCAGCATTTT. The encoded protein is CASSLPGPAGNQPQHF.

This chain connects TRBV24-1 to TRBJ2-1; 7 positions match TRBD2. This CDR3 spans 16 amino acids. Per germline, CDR1 KGHDR and CDR2 SFDVKD. V was pared by 3 bases and J by 0 bases, with 4 bases of the junction left unmatched. The CDR3 region is CATSDPGGSSYNEQFF. The DNA of the CDR3 is TGTGCCACCAGTGATCCCGGGGGGAGCTCCTACAATGAGCAGTTCTTC.

The V call is TRBV5-3, the J call TRBJ1-5; no definite D call. TRBV5-3 counts as an open reading frame of uncertain function. V was clipped by 6 bases and J by 0 bases, with 25 bases between them. The CDR3 length is 19 residues. The CDR3 sequence is CARTWEEIRGVNSNQPQHF. The CDR3 bases are TGTGCCAGAACCTGGGAAGAAATACGTGGGGTTAATAGCAATCAGCCCCAGCATTTT.

This clone was observed a handful of times. The chain has TRBV11-2 and TRBJ1-6, with D maybe TRBD1 (6 bases). The V and J ends lost 3 bases and 7 bases respectively, with 7 bases between them. Germline loops: CDR1 SGHAT, CDR2 FQNNGV. This CDR3 contains 13 residues. This chain's CDR3 is CASSFTGNSPLHF. The CDR3, as DNA: TGTGCCAGCAGCTTCACAGGGAATTCACCCCTCCACTTT.